The 25 T cell receptor beta chains below all came from one sample that was sequenced in a study of shared clonotypes between healthy human individuals. Assay: immunoSEQ multiplex PCR; the TCRdb copy retains only in-frame clones and omits some. This repertoire shows some 900,000 clones, 70% to 85% found once; its top ten account for about 1.5%. Input material: memory CD4+ T cells sorted from blood. Indicated subset: CD45RA-negative fraction. The receptors come from a man aged 18 to 29 in good health.

This clone was picked up one time. The V call is TRBV2, the J call TRBJ2-4; D unclear. The CDR3 is 15 amino acids. Germline CDR1 reads SNHLY; CDR2 reads FYNNEI. Between the trimmed V and J ends, which lost 4 bases and 0 bases, there was a span of 10 bases. For the CDR3, the DNA is TGTGCCAGCAGTGTGGGCGGTCTAGCCAAAAACATTCAGTACTTC. This encodes CASSVGGLAKNIQYF.

This clone appeared a single time. V usage is TRBV7-9 and J usage is TRBJ1-3; D is unclear. The CDR3 is made up of 13 amino acids. Per the germline V gene, CDR1 is SEHNR and CDR2 is FQNEAQ (reference sequence). V was cut by 5 bases and J by 3 bases, with 8 bases left in between. The CDR3 DNA is TGTGCCAGCAGCCCCTCGGGTGGAAACACCATATATTTT. It encodes CASSPSGGNTIYF.

The chain carries TRBV25-1 and TRBJ2-3; D is perhaps TRBD2 (6 bases). The germline gives CDR1 MGHDK, CDR2 SYGVNS. This CDR3 has 16 residues. V was trimmed by 6 bases and J by 0 bases, leaving 16 bases between them. The CDR3 protein is CASRDNWGGSTDTQYF. The CDR3 region has the DNA TGTGCCAGCAGAGACAACTGGGGAGGTAGCACAGATACGCAGTATTTT. Full variable domain (missing parts from reference TRBV25-1 and TRBJ2-3): EADIYQTPRYLVIGTGKKITLECSQTMGHDKMYWYQQDPGMELHLIHYSYGVNSTEKGDLSSESTVSRIRTEHFPLTLESARPSHTSQYLCASRDNWGGSTDTQYFGPGTRLTVL.

The count of this clone is one. V and J are TRBV27 and TRBJ1-2; D might be TRBD1 (5 bases). CDR3 length equals 13 residues. The V and J ends lost 3 bases and 2 bases respectively, with 7 bases between them. Germline V lookup: CDR1 MNHEY, CDR2 SMNVEV (reference sequence). The CDR3 sequence: CASSFEGNYGYTF. Written as DNA, the CDR3 is TGTGCCAGCAGTTTTGAGGGGAACTATGGCTACACCTTC.

J is TRBJ1-5 and V is TRBV28; TRBD1 matches 7 bases. Germline values: CDR1 MDHEN, CDR2 SYDVKM. After removal of 8 bases from V and 1 base from J, the junction contained 8 bases not matched to a gene. This CDR3 comprises 15 residues. The CDR3 region has the DNA TGTGCCAGCGCCCTGACAGGGAAAAGCAATCAGCCCCAGCATTTT. This encodes CASALTGKSNQPQHF. The complete variable domain, with remaining parts taken from reference TRBV28 and TRBJ1-5, reads DVKVTQSSRYLVKRTGEKVFLECVQDMDHENMFWYRQDPGLGLRLIYFSYDVKMKEKGDIPEGYSVSREKKERFSLILESASTNQTSMYLCASALTGKSNQPQHFGDGTRLSIL.

The chain links TRBV6-5 to TRBJ1-6; unclear D gene. V lost 4 bases and J lost 5, with 9 bases in between. CDR3 size: 14 residues. Germline CDR1 reads MNHEY; CDR2 reads SVGAGI. The DNA of the CDR3 is TGTGCCAGCAGTTTTTTACAGAATAATTCACCCCTCCACTTT. Translated: CASSFLQNNSPLHF.

Here the CDR3 reads CAIGVDQETQYF. The CDR3, as DNA: TGTGCCATCGGAGTGGACCAAGAGACCCAGTACTTC. The rearrangement uses TRBV10-3 and TRBJ2-5; no clear D gene. Trimming removed 8 bases from V and 0 bases from J, with 7 bases in between. CDR3 length: 12 residues. Germline lookup yields CDR1 ENHRY and CDR2 SYGVKD.

The CDR3 loop is CASSSDRGPLKYF. As DNA, the CDR3 is TGTGCCAGCAGCTCGGACAGGGGGCCGCTGAAATACTTC. The chain recombines TRBV5-4 with TRBJ2-7; 11 bases map to TRBD1. Germline CDR1 is SGHNT and CDR2 is YYREEE (reference sequence). V lost 3 bases, J lost 13 bases, and 9 bases stayed unmatched. The length of the CDR3 is 13 residues.

This rearrangement joins TRBV30 to TRBJ1-2; weak D call: TRBD1 (6 bases). Germline V lookup: CDR1 GTSNPN, CDR2 SVGIG (reference sequence). The CDR3 is made up of 15 amino acids. The V end lost 4 bases, the J end lost 8 bases, and 23 bases lay between the germline ends. CDR3 coding DNA: TGTGCCTGGATTATTCGGACAGCCCTATCGACGGGCTACACCTTC. Protein sequence: CAWIIRTALSTGYTF.

The chain carries TRBV7-2 and TRBJ2-7, with D possibly TRBD1 on 5 matching bases. The CDR3 extends over 14 amino acids. V shed 5 bases and J shed 5 bases, with 16 bases lying between them. From germline, CDR1 is SGHTA and CDR2 FQGNSA. The CDR3 loop is CASSDEAGSHEQYF. The DNA for the CDR3 is TGTGCCAGCAGCGACGAAGCAGGGTCCCACGAGCAGTACTTC.

Comments on this clone: The same CDR3 can be traced to other DNA sequences in this sample. The chain is built from TRBV5-1 and TRBJ2-3; D remains ambiguous. The CDR3 is 14 amino acids. Deletions cut 0 bases from V and 0 bases from J, with 5 bases between. The germline CDR1 and CDR2 sequences are SGHRS and YFSETQ. CDR3: CASSLGPSTDTQYF. CDR3 DNA: TGCGCCAGCAGCTTGGGCCCCAGCACAGATACGCAGTATTTT.

This sequence joins TRBV27 and TRBJ1-1; D is perhaps TRBD1 (5 bases). Trimming shortened V by 3 bases and J by 7 bases, and 15 bases separated the two germline ends. This CDR3 has 14 amino acids. Germline V gene data show CDR1 as MNHEY and CDR2 as SMNVEV (reference sequence). In nucleotides, the CDR3 is TGTGCCAGCAGTTTGGGACGGGCCTTTAGTGAAGCTTTCTTT. It translates to CASSLGRAFSEAFF.

This clone was seen just once. This rearrangement joins TRBV7-6 to TRBJ2-7; 11 nucleotides match TRBD2. V lost 0 bases and J lost 9; bases outside the gene matches: 4. CDR1 SGHVS and CDR2 FNYEAQ come from the germline V gene. CDR3 length: 14 amino acids. CDR3 region: CASSLASGGEAQYF. CDR3 coding DNA: TGTGCCAGCAGCTTAGCTAGCGGGGGGGAGGCGCAGTACTTC.

The chain carries TRBV5-1 and TRBJ1-1, with D hard to call. The CDR3 loop spans 12 amino acids. V was trimmed by 0 bases and J by 7 bases, leaving 7 bases between them. CDR1 and CDR2 from the germline V gene are SGHRS and YFSETQ. In DNA, the CDR3 is TGCGCCAGCAGCTTGGAAGGTGTTGAAGCTTTCTTT. As protein: CASSLEGVEAFF.

The rearrangement links TRBV7-9 to TRBJ2-3; possibly TRBD2 for D (6 bases). The CDR3 runs 16 residues. From germline, CDR1 is SEHNR and CDR2 FQNEAQ (reference sequence). Trimming removed 5 bases from V and 0 bases from J, with 15 bases in between. The CDR3, as DNA: TGTGCCAGCAGCACCGGGACTGGGACTAGCACAGATACGCAGTATTTT. It codes for CASSTGTGTSTDTQYF.

This clone was seen more than once but under ten times. The rearrangement links TRBV18 to TRBJ1-1; no clear D. V was pared by 5 bases and J by 7 bases, with 11 bases between. The CDR3 contains 12 residues. Per germline, CDR1 KGHSH and CDR2 LQKENI. This chain's CDR3 is CASSGDGLEAFF. Written as DNA, the CDR3 is TGTGCCAGCTCAGGGGATGGGCTTGAAGCTTTCTTT. The variable domain in full, with the rest retrieved from reference TRBV18 and TRBJ1-1, is NAGVMQNPRHLVRRRGQEARLRCSPMKGHSHVYWYRQLPEEGLKFMVYLQKENIIDESGMPKERFSAEFPKEGPSILRIQQVVRGDSAAYFCASSGDGLEAFFGQGTRLTVV.

The V and J genes are TRBV7-3 and TRBJ2-6; 7 nucleotides agree with TRBD1. In germline, CDR1 is SGHTA, CDR2 FQGTGA. J was trimmed by 2 bases and V by 5 bases; bases with no gene match: 9. The CDR3 is made up of 17 amino acids. Written as DNA, the CDR3 is TGTGCCAGCAGCCCAAAACAGGGGTTCCCTGGGGCCAACGTCCTGACTTTC. Encoded protein: CASSPKQGFPGANVLTF.

With respect to this clone: Other DNA variants within this sample encode the same CDR3. This sequence joins TRBV18 and TRBJ1-2; 8 bases fit TRBD1. Germline V gives CDR1 KGHSH, CDR2 LQKENI. The CDR3 totals 13 residues. V was clipped by 3 bases and J by 5 bases; unmatched bases: 2. The CDR3: CASSPDREYGYTF. CDR3 in DNA: TGTGCCAGCTCACCGGACAGGGAGTATGGCTACACCTTC.

Here the CDR3 reads CASSLVANYGYTF. The CDR3, as DNA: TGTGCCAGCAGCTTAGTGGCTAACTATGGCTACACCTTC. The chain links TRBV11-1 to TRBJ1-2; D gene ambiguous. V was shortened by 1 base and J by 0 bases, with 3 bases between the two germline ends. Germline V gene lookup returns CDR1 SGHAT and CDR2 FQDESV (reference sequence). This CDR3 is built from 13 residues.

This chain links TRBV5-1 with TRBJ1-1, with D unclear. Germline CDR1 is SGHRS and CDR2 is YFSETQ. The CDR3 is 13 residues long. Trimming stripped 2 bases from V and 5 bases from J, with 10 bases between. Written as DNA, the CDR3 is TGCGCCAGCAGCTTATGGTTATTGACTGAAGCTTTCTTT. Encoded protein: CASSLWLLTEAFF.

This chain connects TRBV7-9 to TRBJ1-4; 11 bases fit TRBD1. Germline V gene data show CDR1 as SEHNR and CDR2 as FQNEAQ (reference sequence). The CDR3 loop spans 14 amino acids. V lost 5 bases and J lost 7; bases outside the gene matches: 3. Here the CDR3 DNA reads TGTGCCAGCAGCCGAGGACAGGGGGCTGAAAAACTGTTTTTT. Its protein is CASSRGQGAEKLFF.

The gene calls are TRBV18 and TRBJ2-7; no reliable D call. The V end lost 3 bases, the J end lost 5 bases, and 17 bases lay between the germline ends. This CDR3 region has 15 residues. Germline V gene sequence: CDR1 KGHSH, CDR2 LQKENI. Here the CDR3 DNA reads TGTGCCAGCTCACCCGCAGGTTCTCGCGGCAACGAGCAGTACTTC. It specifies CASSPAGSRGNEQYF.

This chain joins TRBV5-1 and TRBJ2-5, with 10 bases that match TRBD1. Germline V CDR1 and CDR2: SGHRS, YFSETQ. The V gene end was trimmed by 5 bases and the J gene end by 3 bases; junction bases not matched to a gene: 7. The CDR3 covers 15 residues. The CDR3 DNA sequence: TGCGCCAGCAGACCCGGGACAGGGGAAAAAGAGACCCAGTACTTC. Residues: CASRPGTGEKETQYF.

This clone turned up a few times. The chain has TRBV10-3 and TRBJ2-7, with 7 bases aligning to TRBD1. In germline, CDR1 is ENHRY, CDR2 SYGVKD. CDR3 length: 18 residues. V lost 4 bases to trimming and J lost 5 bases; unmatched junction nucleotides: 20. This CDR3 is CAISARTSGDRVLHEQYF. For the CDR3, the DNA is TGTGCCATCAGTGCGAGAACATCCGGCGACAGGGTACTCCACGAGCAGTACTTC.

V gene TRBV7-9 combines with J gene TRBJ2-6, with D unclear. The germline V and J ends were trimmed by 4 bases and 0 bases, with 13 bases remaining between them. CDR1 is SEHNR and CDR2 is FQNEAQ in the germline V gene (reference sequence). There are 17 residues in the CDR3. As DNA, the CDR3 is TGTGCCAGCAGCTCATGGGATCCTCGCTCTGGGGCCAACGTCCTGACTTTC. Its translation: CASSSWDPRSGANVLTF.